The entry below gives a single T cell receptor (beta chain) sequence along with its context. Its antigen is not identified. It was with random hexamers that roughly 0.45 to 1 ug RNA was reverse transcribed. TCRdb ran MiXCR on the immunoSEQ multiplex PCR reads and lists one entry per CDR3 protein. The sample includes 70,000 to 100,000 distinct CDR3 sequences, approximately 96% of them seen just once. This sample stems from a study of CD8 T cells in Susac syndrome. Background on the study: Sequenced Susac syndrome patients included over five with active disease and under ten who were in remission.

Study-wide results and caveats: There were some 15 Susac-specific public clones in total CD8+ repertoires and roughly 5 in CD8+ TEMRA repertoires.

TCR beta sequencing covered blood CD8+ and CD4+ T cells. The TCR comes from a human donor with Susac syndrome. Sequences were obtained from CD8+ T cells from PBMCs.

The CDR3 here is CASSLTGQTSTDTQYF. DNA of the CDR3: TGTGCCAGCAGCTTAACGGGACAGACTAGCACAGATACGCAGTATTTT. The chain links TRBV7-3 to TRBJ2-3; 7 bases are shared with TRBD1. V lost 0 bases, J lost 0 bases, and 3 bases stayed unmatched. The CDR3 covers 16 residues. Germline values: CDR1 SGHTA, CDR2 FQGTGA.